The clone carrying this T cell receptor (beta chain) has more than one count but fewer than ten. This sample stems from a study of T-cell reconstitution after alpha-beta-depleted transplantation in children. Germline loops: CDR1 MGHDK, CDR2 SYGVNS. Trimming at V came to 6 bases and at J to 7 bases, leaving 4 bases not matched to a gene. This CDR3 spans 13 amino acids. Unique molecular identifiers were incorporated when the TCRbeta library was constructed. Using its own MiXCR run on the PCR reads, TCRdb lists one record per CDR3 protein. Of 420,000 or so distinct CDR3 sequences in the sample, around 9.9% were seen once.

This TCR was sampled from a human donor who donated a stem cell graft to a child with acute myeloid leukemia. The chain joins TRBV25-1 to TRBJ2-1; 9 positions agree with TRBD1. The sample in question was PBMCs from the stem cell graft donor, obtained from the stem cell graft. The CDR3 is CASREDRGNEQFF. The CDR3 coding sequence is TGTGCCAGCAGGGAGGACAGGGGAAATGAGCAGTTCTTC.